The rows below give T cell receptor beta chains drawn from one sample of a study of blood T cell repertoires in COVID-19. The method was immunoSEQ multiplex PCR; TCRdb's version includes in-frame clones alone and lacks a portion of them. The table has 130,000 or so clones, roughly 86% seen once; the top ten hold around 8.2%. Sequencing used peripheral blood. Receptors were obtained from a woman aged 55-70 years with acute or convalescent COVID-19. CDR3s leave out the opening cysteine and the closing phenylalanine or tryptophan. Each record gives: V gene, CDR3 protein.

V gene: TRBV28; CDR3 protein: GTIWGGGNEQF
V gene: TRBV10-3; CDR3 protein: AIRLTGEETQY
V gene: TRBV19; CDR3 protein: ASGLAGTDTQY
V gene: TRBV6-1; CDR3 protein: ASSARDSLSYNEQF
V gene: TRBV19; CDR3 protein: ASSILQGRIINQPQH
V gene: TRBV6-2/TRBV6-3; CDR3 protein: ASSYGLAGTDTQY
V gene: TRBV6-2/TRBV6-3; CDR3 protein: ASSYNTDNTDTQY
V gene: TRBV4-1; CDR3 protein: ASSQDYLQFNQPQH
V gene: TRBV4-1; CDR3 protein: ASSQDPQGGGSTDTQY
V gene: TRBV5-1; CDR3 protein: ASNRAGGEKLF
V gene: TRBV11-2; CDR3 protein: ASSPRSGRENTIY
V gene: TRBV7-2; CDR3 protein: ASSLTGGSYEQY
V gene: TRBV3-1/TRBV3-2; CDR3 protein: ASSPRSVLDTEAF
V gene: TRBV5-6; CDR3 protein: ASSFAQGASTYNEQF
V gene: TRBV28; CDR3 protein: ASSLAGVSGNTIY
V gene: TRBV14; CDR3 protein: ASSPRVLSEQY
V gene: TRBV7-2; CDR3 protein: ASSLGRTGGQETQY
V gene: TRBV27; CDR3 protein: ASRPGQGRNTIY
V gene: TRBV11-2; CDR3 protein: ASSTSGGDTQY
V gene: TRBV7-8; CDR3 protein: ASSSTDNYGYT
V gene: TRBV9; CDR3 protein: ASSVAPRPQEDSPLH
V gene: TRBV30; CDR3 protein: ACRPGQGFYEQY
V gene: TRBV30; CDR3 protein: AWSRDRDQPQH
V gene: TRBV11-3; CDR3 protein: ASSPVAGGQGEQY
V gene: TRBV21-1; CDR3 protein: ASTVDRADSPLH
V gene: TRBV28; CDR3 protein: ASSLRAGSNYGYT
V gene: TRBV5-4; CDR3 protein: ASSLPAGAGNTIY
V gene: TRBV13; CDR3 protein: ASSLAPSGGSYEQY
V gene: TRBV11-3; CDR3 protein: ASSSTGGTWVYEQY
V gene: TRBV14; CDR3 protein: ASSQVTPGGNTEAF
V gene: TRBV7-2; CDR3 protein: ASSEAGAHYEQY
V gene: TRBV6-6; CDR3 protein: ASSYARDTSYEQY
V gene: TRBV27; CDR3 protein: ASRETGLYNEQF
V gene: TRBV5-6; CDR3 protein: ASSLLGQGLNQPQH
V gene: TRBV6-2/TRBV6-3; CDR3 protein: ASSYERGQETQY
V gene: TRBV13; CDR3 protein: ASSLRQGGNYGYT
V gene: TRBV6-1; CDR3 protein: ASSEVLDQPQH
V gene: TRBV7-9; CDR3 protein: ASSFGRTPTGELF
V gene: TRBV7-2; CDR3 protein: ASSLWHRGSEGYT
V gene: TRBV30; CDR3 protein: AWNVGQGYEQF
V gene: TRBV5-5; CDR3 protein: ASSYPSGYEQY
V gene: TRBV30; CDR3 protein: AWSPGVPYGYT
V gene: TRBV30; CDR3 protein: AYRQGSAGAGELF
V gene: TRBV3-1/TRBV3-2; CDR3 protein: ASSQGQGLYGYT
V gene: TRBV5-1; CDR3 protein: ASSLNWGGTDTQY
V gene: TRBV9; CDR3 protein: ASSVSDIFGNTIY
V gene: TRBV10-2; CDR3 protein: ASSELLGTTYGYT
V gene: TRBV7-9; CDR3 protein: ASSTGLASEQF
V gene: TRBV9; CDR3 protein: ASSADRGQNEQF
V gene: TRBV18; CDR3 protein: ASSPPQGGATNEKLF
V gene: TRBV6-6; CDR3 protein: ASSLSGGPYNEQF
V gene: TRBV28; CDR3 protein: ASSFRAYGYT
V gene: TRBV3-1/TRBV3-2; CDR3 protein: ASSQDRDQPQH